The 20 T cell receptor beta chains listed next were all sequenced from one sample in a study of technical replicates of blood from a few donors. The method was immunoSEQ multiplex PCR; TCRdb's version includes in-frame clones alone and lacks a portion of them. The sample lists more than 80,000 clones, approximately 95% occurring once. The sample was T cells isolated from PBMCs. The source is a human donor in good health.

The chain carries TRBV15 and TRBJ2-5, with 7 bases lining up with TRBD2. There are 14 residues in the CDR3. Unmatched junction bases numbered 5, after V lost 6 bases and J lost 1 base. Germline V gene sequence: CDR1 LNHNV, CDR2 YYDKDF (reference sequence). CDR3 nucleotides: TGTGCCACCAGTGGGGGGGGTACCCAAGAGACCCAGTACTTC. Its protein product is CATSGGGTQETQYF.

The rearrangement links TRBV2 to TRBJ2-7; 7 nucleotides align to TRBD1. Germline trimming cut 7 bases from V and 3 bases from J; bases unmatched to any gene: 6. Germline V CDR1 and CDR2: SNHLY, FYNNEI. This CDR3 is 13 amino acids long. CDR3 residues: CASIRGKIYEQYF. CDR3 coding DNA: TGTGCCAGCATCAGGGGGAAGATCTACGAGCAGTACTTC.

The chain links TRBV7-2 to TRBJ2-1; 12 bases fit TRBD2. The trim removed 4 bases at V and 2 bases at J, leaving 6 bases unmatched. Germline-derived CDR1 and CDR2 are SGHTA and FQGNSA. The CDR3 length is 17 residues. CDR3 protein: CASSWTSGTETYNEQFF. The CDR3 nucleotides read TGTGCCAGCAGCTGGACTAGCGGGACGGAAACCTACAATGAGCAGTTCTTC.

V gene TRBV19 combines with J gene TRBJ2-7, with 9 nucleotides matching TRBD1. CDR1 is LNHDA, CDR2 SQIVND, per germline (reference sequence). The CDR3 covers 13 residues. V was pared by 8 bases and J by 6 bases, with 8 bases of the junction left unmatched. CDR3 sequence reads: CASSGTGSREQYF. The DNA of the CDR3 is TGTGCCAGTTCCGGGACAGGGAGTCGCGAGCAGTACTTC.

The chain is built from TRBV6-1 and TRBJ1-1; tentatively, D is TRBD1 (5 bases). The CDR3 loop spans 13 amino acids. The germline CDR1 and CDR2 sequences are MNHNS and SASEGT. V lost 6 bases to trimming and J lost 8 bases, with 16 bases between them. The DNA of the CDR3 is TGTGCCAGCAGCGTAAGGGGAATCACGGAAGCTTTCTTT. Translating it yields CASSVRGITEAFF.

This chain joins TRBV27 and TRBJ2-5; D perhaps matches TRBD2 (5 bases). This CDR3 contains 14 residues. V lost 6 bases, J lost 5 bases, and 16 bases lay in between. The germline gives CDR1 MNHEY, CDR2 SMNVEV (reference sequence). CDR3 region: CASRPAPGGETQYF. CDR3 bases: TGTGCCAGCAGGCCTGCACCTGGCGGGGAGACCCAGTACTTC.

This clone was found a few times. The chain uses TRBV9 and TRBJ1-1; 11 nucleotides match TRBD1. The CDR3 has 16 residues. Germline loops: CDR1 SGDLS, CDR2 YYNGEE. V trimming: 0 bases; J trimming: 2 bases; junction bases outside the gene matches: 3. CDR3 sequence reads: CASSVEGQGGNTEAFF. In DNA form, the CDR3 reads TGTGCCAGCAGCGTAGAGGGACAGGGGGGTAACACTGAAGCTTTCTTT. Complete variable domain (other parts from reference TRBV9 and TRBJ1-1): DSGVTQTPKHLITATGQRVTLRCSPRSGDLSVYWYQQSLDQGLQFLIQYYNGEERAKGNILERFSAQQFPDLHSELNLSSLELGDSALYFCASSVEGQGGNTEAFFGQGTRLTVV.

The chain joins TRBV7-2 to TRBJ1-2; weak D call: TRBD1 (5 bases). V was shortened by 8 bases and J by 2 bases, with 15 bases between the two germline ends. This CDR3 is 14 amino acids long. CDR1 and CDR2 (germline): SGHTA, FQGNSA. The CDR3 DNA follows: TGTGCCAGCGGAGAGTACGGGGGGAACTATGGCTACACCTTC. It encodes CASGEYGGNYGYTF. Together with reference TRBV7-2 and TRBJ1-2, the CDR3 gives the full variable domain: GAGVSQSPSNKVTEKGKDVELRCDPISGHTALYWYRQSLGQGLEFLIYFQGNSAPDKSGLPSDRFSAERTGGSVSTLTIQRTQQEDSAVYLCASGEYGGNYGYTFGSGTRLTVV.

The gene calls are TRBV5-6 and TRBJ1-2; the D gene is possibly TRBD1 (5 bases). The CDR3 is made up of 15 amino acids. The germline V gene has CDR1 SGHDT and CDR2 YYEEEE. The germline V and J ends were trimmed by 3 bases and 6 bases, with 18 bases remaining between them. CDR3 sequence (DNA): TGTGCCAGCAGCTCAACGCCGGCAGGGATGGATGGCTACACCTTC. It encodes CASSSTPAGMDGYTF.

The chain joins TRBV9 to TRBJ2-3, with D perhaps TRBD2 (7 bases). V was shortened by 4 bases and J by 0 bases, with 15 bases between the two germline ends. Germline V gene sequence: CDR1 SGDLS, CDR2 YYNGEE. The CDR3 totals 16 residues. The chain's CDR3 is CASSPWGGRSTDTQYF. In DNA, the CDR3 is TGTGCCAGCAGCCCATGGGGGGGCCGGAGCACAGATACGCAGTATTTT.

The rearrangement joins TRBV27 to TRBJ2-7; TRBD1 might be the D (5 bases). Germline-derived CDR1 and CDR2 are MNHEY and SMNVEV (reference sequence). The CDR3 consists of 15 residues. The V end was cut by 2 bases, the J end by 3 bases, with 14 bases between. The CDR3 sequence: CASSLARQRNYEQYF. CDR3 nucleotides: TGTGCCAGCAGTTTAGCGAGACAGCGAAACTACGAGCAGTACTTC.

The rearrangement uses TRBV28 and TRBJ2-7; D perhaps matches TRBD1 (6 bases). CDR1 is MDHEN, CDR2 SYDVKM, per germline. The V gene lost 6 bases and the J gene lost 2 bases, with 20 bases spanning the gap. CDR3 size: 16 residues. CDR3: CASSFEDRQATYEQYF. The CDR3 DNA reads TGTGCCAGCAGCTTTGAAGACCGACAGGCAACCTACGAGCAGTACTTC.

The J gene is TRBJ2-2, the V gene TRBV29-1; tentatively, D is TRBD1 (6 bases). CDR3 size: 16 residues. Germline CDR1 SQVTM, CDR2 ANQGSEA. Between the trimmed V and J ends, which lost 5 bases and 1 base, there was a span of 17 bases. The DNA of the CDR3 is TGCAGCGTTCTAACCGCATTGGGACAGAACACCGGGGAGCTGTTTTTT. Its protein product is CSVLTALGQNTGELFF.

The chain couples TRBV9 to TRBJ2-7, with 13 bases aligning to TRBD2. Looked up from germline, CDR1 is SGDLS and CDR2 is YYNGEE. With 4 bases clipped from V and 5 bases from J, the junction kept 12 bases outside the gene matches. This CDR3 region has 17 residues. The CDR3 loop reads CASSQYIGTSGTDEQYF. The CDR3 region has the DNA TGTGCCAGCAGCCAATACATCGGGACTAGCGGGACAGACGAGCAGTACTTC.

The count of this clone is one. The chain has TRBV27 and TRBJ1-5; no firm D call. The CDR3 totals 13 residues. The V gene's germline CDR1 is MNHEY and CDR2 SMNVEV (reference sequence). V dropped 3 bases and J dropped 4 bases, with 7 bases sitting between them. The DNA of the CDR3 is TGTGCCAGCAGTTTGAGTCCTAATCAGCCCCAGCATTTT. This sequence encodes CASSLSPNQPQHF.

This sequence joins TRBV6-5 and TRBJ1-2; possible D gene TRBD1, 6 bases. CDR3 length: 12 residues. The germline V gene encodes CDR1 MNHEY and CDR2 SVGAGI. V was pared by 6 bases and J by 7 bases, with 12 bases between. CDR3 loop: CASSQQGSGYTF. As DNA, the CDR3 is TGTGCCAGCAGCCAACAGGGATCTGGCTACACCTTC.

The rearrangement joins TRBV5-1 to TRBJ2-7; 8 bases are shared with TRBD2. Trimming took 8 bases from V and 2 from J; bases not matched to a gene: 9. There are 14 residues in the CDR3. From germline, CDR1 is SGHRS and CDR2 YFSETQ. In nucleotides, the CDR3 is TGCGCCAGTTCATTGGGACTAGGTACCTACGAGCAGTACTTC. Its translation: CASSLGLGTYEQYF.

The chain carries TRBV7-9 and TRBJ2-7; D gene unclear. Germline V gene data show CDR1 as SEHNR and CDR2 as FQNEAQ (reference sequence). The CDR3 covers 17 residues. The germline V and J ends were trimmed by 5 bases and 3 bases, with 23 bases remaining between them. This chain's CDR3 is CASSDVFSVAINYEQYF. CDR3 DNA sequence: TGTGCCAGCAGCGACGTTTTCAGCGTCGCAATAAACTACGAGCAGTACTTC.

This chain uses TRBV6-1 with TRBJ2-3; D is perhaps TRBD1 (6 bases). CDR1 is MNHNS, CDR2 SASEGT, per germline. The CDR3 spans 15 residues. The ends were cut back, 5 bases at V and 2 bases at J, with 14 bases in the middle. This chain's CDR3 is CASSPPQGATDTQYF. CDR3 DNA: TGTGCCAGCAGTCCCCCACAGGGTGCCACAGATACGCAGTATTTT.

This sequence joins TRBV27 and TRBJ2-7; 10 bases are shared with TRBD1. In germline, CDR1 is MNHEY, CDR2 SMNVEV (reference sequence). This CDR3 comprises 15 residues. Germline trimming cut 6 bases from V and 3 bases from J; bases unmatched to any gene: 8. The CDR3 region is CASRIGDRGNYEQYF. In DNA, the CDR3 is TGTGCCAGCAGGATCGGGGACAGGGGAAACTACGAGCAGTACTTC.